This TCR beta chain was observed in a study of radiotherapy plus CTLA-4 blockade in lung cancer. About the study: Disease control was achieved by around 32% of patients, and objective responses by 15% to 20%. Study-level points and caveats: Blood saw expansion of tumor-derived TCR clones after radiotherapy plus ipilimumab.

Germline CDR1 is MNHEY and CDR2 is SVGAGI. V lost 6 bases to trimming and J lost 5 bases, with 20 bases between them. CDR3 length: 15 residues. The repertoire was sequenced with immunoSEQ multiplex PCR; TCRdb's copy has only in-frame clones and lacks some. The data hold about 99,000 clones, with about 91% observed a single time. Concerning this clone: Antigen specificity is unknown.

This clonotype was obtained from a human donor with non-small cell lung cancer that progressed on radiotherapy plus ipilimumab. The specimen was peripheral blood, collected from a patient treated with radiotherapy plus ipilimumab. The chain recombines TRBV6-5 with TRBJ2-7; possible D gene TRBD1, 5 bases. This CDR3 is CASRIQGRPMDEQYF. The CDR3 DNA follows: TGTGCCAGCAGAATTCAGGGAAGGCCCATGGACGAGCAGTACTTC.